One and the same sample provided the 8 T cell receptor beta chains below, sequenced in a study of early T cells in non-severe SARS-CoV-2 infection. Using its own MiXCR run on the 5' RACE reads, TCRdb lists one record per CDR3 protein. Among over 60,000 distinct CDR3 sequences listed, around 9.1% were seen once. Source: whole blood, taken at baseline. The receptors were gathered from an adult who was a healthcare worker with PCR-confirmed SARS-CoV-2 infection or an uninfected control (not recorded which).

This clonotype came up many times. The chain uses TRBV28 and TRBJ2-7, with TRBD1 identical over 9 bases. The CDR3 runs to 14 residues. The V segment lost 6 bases and the J segment 7 bases; nucleotides outside the gene matches: 10. CDR1 and CDR2 from the germline V gene are MDHEN and SYDVKM. This chain's CDR3 is CASSPPTGGLEQYF. The CDR3 DNA sequence: TGTGCCAGCAGCCCCCCGACAGGGGGATTGGAGCAGTACTTC.

This sequence joins TRBV10-3 and TRBJ1-2; a possible D gene is TRBD1 (6 bases). Between the trimmed V and J ends, which lost 0 bases and 3 bases, there was a span of 8 bases. Germline CDR1 and CDR2: ENHRY and SYGVKD. The CDR3 totals 14 residues. Here the CDR3 reads CAISESGGDYGYTF. Here the CDR3 DNA reads TGTGCCATCAGTGAGTCGGGGGGCGACTATGGCTACACCTTC.

CDR3 protein: CAISYTPTLDTQYF. DNA of the CDR3: TGTGCCATCAGTTACACCCCAACACTAGATACGCAGTATTTT. The chain links TRBV10-3 to TRBJ2-3; D is unresolved. V gave up 5 bases and J gave up 5 bases, with 14 bases separating them. Germline V lookup: CDR1 ENHRY, CDR2 SYGVKD. The CDR3 contains 14 residues.

There are many counts of this clonotype. The chain carries TRBV2 and TRBJ2-2; 7 nucleotides line up with TRBD1. Trimming removed 6 bases from V and 6 bases from J; junction bases left unmatched: 4. In germline, CDR1 is SNHLY, CDR2 FYNNEI. The length of the CDR3 is 13 residues. The CDR3 nucleotides read TGTGCCAGCAGCGCCGGACAGGCCGGGGAGCTGTTTTTT. This encodes CASSAGQAGELFF.

The chain recombines TRBV7-9 with TRBJ2-1, with D hard to call. V lost 5 bases and J 9 bases, leaving 11 bases between the germline ends. The CDR3 is 12 residues long. From germline, CDR1 is SEHNR and CDR2 FQNEAQ (reference sequence). The CDR3 reads CASSPPRGEQFF. The CDR3 DNA reads as TGTGCCAGCAGCCCCCCCAGAGGTGAGCAGTTCTTC. Full variable domain (rest looked up from reference TRBV7-9 and TRBJ2-1): DTGVSQNPRHKITKRGQNVTFRCDPISEHNRLYWYRQTLGQGPEFLTYFQNEAQLEKSRLLSDRFSAERPKGSFSTLEIQRTEQGDSAMYLCASSPPRGEQFFGPGTRLTVL.

This chain uses TRBV30 with TRBJ1-2; D may be TRBD1 (5 bases). The CDR3 totals 12 residues. V was trimmed by 3 bases and J by 10 bases, leaving 15 bases between them. CDR1 and CDR2 (germline): GTSNPN, SVGIG (reference sequence). The CDR3 here is CAWSPLGVDYTF. Written as DNA, the CDR3 is TGTGCCTGGAGCCCTCTAGGGGTTGACTACACCTTC.

The gene calls are TRBV6-5 and TRBJ1-1; maybe TRBD1 (6 bases). This CDR3 has 14 amino acids. Germline CDR1 reads MNHEY; CDR2 reads SVGAGI. V dropped 9 bases and J dropped 5 bases, with 19 bases sitting between them. The CDR3 here is CASNRPGQETEAFF. CDR3 in DNA: TGTGCCAGTAATCGACCGGGACAAGAGACTGAAGCTTTCTTT.

J is TRBJ1-2 and V is TRBV7-9; 7 positions match TRBD1. Per the germline V gene, CDR1 is SEHNR and CDR2 is FQNEAQ (reference sequence). With 4 bases clipped from V and 3 bases from J, the junction kept 8 bases outside the gene matches. The CDR3 length is 15 residues. DNA for the CDR3: TGTGCCAGCAGCTACCCCCGACAGGGTGACTATGGCTACACCTTC. It is translated as CASSYPRQGDYGYTF.